This is a list of T cell receptor beta chains from one sample in a study of vaccination and CD4 T cells after COVID-19. TCRdb reprocessed the PCR reads with MiXCR, giving one entry per CDR3 protein. The sample has 9,500 to 15,000 distinct CDR3 sequences, approximately 50% seen once. These receptors have no identified antigens. Sample: cultured CD4+ T cells from blood, taken after SARS-CoV-2 vaccination. These receptors were taken from a human donor with COVID-19. CDR3s include the opening cysteine and the closing phenylalanine or tryptophan.

J: TRBJ1-6
V: TRBV19
CDR3: CASIGQGARNSPLHF

J: TRBJ1-1
V: TRBV9
CDR3: CASSSGQGVGTEAFF

J: TRBJ2-3
V: TRBV7-3
CDR3: CASSLGWGASTDTQYF

J: TRBJ1-5
V: TRBV28
CDR3: CASSPEQGLGGQPQHF

J: TRBJ1-5
V: TRBV7-6
CDR3: CASSLAPGRGNQPQHF

J: TRBJ1-1
V: TRBV20-1
CDR3: CSARRSTGNTEAFF

J: TRBJ2-1
V: TRBV6-1
CDR3: CASSRPSGKYNEQFF

J: TRBJ2-3
V: TRBV6-1
CDR3: CASRVAGAGWDTQYF

J: TRBJ2-7
V: TRBV28
CDR3: CASSLGTSVGEQYF

J: TRBJ1-2
V: TRBV4-3
CDR3: CASSQKVRGIYGYTF

J: TRBJ1-6
V: TRBV27
CDR3: CASSSNRDGSPLHF

J: TRBJ2-1
V: TRBV6-1
CDR3: CASSARLAGAPSEQFF

J: TRBJ2-1
V: TRBV20-1
CDR3: CSARDLGTPNEQFF

J: TRBJ1-1
V: TRBV20-1
CDR3: CSARVYSAMNTEAFF